This TCR beta chain was sequenced for a study of T cell repertoires in cytomegalovirus infection. Turning to the study itself: In public TCR beta signatures, there were indications of both CMV infection and matching HLA type.

The CDR3 spans 17 residues. CDR1 is LGHNA and CDR2 is YNFKEQ in the germline V gene. Trimming removed 1 base at V and 4 bases at J, with 18 bases between. TCRdb re-called the reads through MiXCR, storing one row per CDR3 protein. The profile shows about 740,000 distinct CDR3 sequences, 33% of them singletons. To note about this clonotype: Its target is unknown.

Whole-study findings and limits: Clonotypes of TCR beta that were HLA-C-restricted and CMV-specific dominated the ex vivo response.

Source: cultured PBMCs, taken from culture after CMV antigen stimulation. This chain joins TRBV4-2 and TRBJ2-3; D tentatively reads TRBD1 or TRBD2 (6 bases each). The receptor was isolated from a human donor in good health (CMV status not recorded). Some clones in this sample may be carry-over from other donors' samples. CDR3 sequence: CASSQVGSGAVADTQYF. CDR3 sequence (DNA): TGTGCCAGCAGCCAAGTGGGCTCGGGGGCCGTCGCAGATACGCAGTATTTT.